These T cell receptor beta chains were read from a single sample in a study of control samples from healthy donors and cancer patients. This table comes from immunoSEQ multiplex PCR, and its TCRdb copy is limited to in-frame clones, with some not included. The sample gives 75,000 to 100,000 clones, around 90% of which show up once; approximately 14% is in the top ten. Source material: blood. The receptor source for this set is a man between 25 and 39 years old in good health. CDR3s include the opening cysteine and the closing phenylalanine or tryptophan. The order of the fields is clone size, V gene, D gene, J gene, CDR3 protein, CDR3 DNA. D genes are given only for firm matches. Size values are once, few and many counts, or a class for expanded clones, and some rows have none.

abundance: .
v_gene: TRBV24-1
d_gene: TRBD2
j_gene: TRBJ2-1
CDR3aa: CATSDFGGGSWNEQFF
CDR3nt: TGTGCCACCAGTGATTTCGGGGGAGGGTCGTGGAATGAGCAGTTCTTC

abundance: .
v_gene: TRBV5-4
d_gene: TRBD1
j_gene: TRBJ2-5
CDR3aa: CASSKATGTGREETQYF
CDR3nt: TGTGCCAGCAGTAAAGCTACCGGGACAGGGCGGGAAGAGACCCAGTACTTC

abundance: .
v_gene: TRBV15
d_gene: .
j_gene: TRBJ1-2
CDR3aa: CATSRDKPYGYTF
CDR3nt: TGTGCCACCAGCAGAGATAAGCCCTATGGCTACACCTTC

abundance: .
v_gene: TRBV6-2/TRBV6-3
d_gene: TRBD1
j_gene: TRBJ1-2
CDR3aa: CASSFRRDSLSANYGYTF
CDR3nt: TGTGCCAGCAGTTTCCGCCGGGACAGTCTTTCAGCTAACTATGGCTACACCTTC

abundance: .
v_gene: TRBV27
d_gene: .
j_gene: TRBJ1-2
CDR3aa: CASSFARGPGDGYTF
CDR3nt: TGTGCCAGCAGTTTCGCCCGGGGCCCGGGGGATGGCTACACCTTC

abundance: few
v_gene: TRBV2
d_gene: .
j_gene: TRBJ1-6
CDR3aa: CASSAEAVNSPLHF
CDR3nt: TGTGCCAGCAGTGCAGAGGCAGTAAATTCACCCCTCCACTTT

abundance: .
v_gene: TRBV7-9
d_gene: TRBD1
j_gene: TRBJ2-5
CDR3aa: CASSLALQGVGETQYF
CDR3nt: TGTGCCAGCAGCTTAGCCCTCCAGGGGGTGGGAGAGACCCAGTACTTC

abundance: .
v_gene: TRBV2
d_gene: .
j_gene: TRBJ1-1
CDR3aa: CASSRQLTGSEAFF
CDR3nt: TGTGCCAGCAGTAGACAACTAACGGGCTCTGAAGCTTTCTTT

abundance: .
v_gene: TRBV5-1
d_gene: .
j_gene: TRBJ1-2
CDR3aa: CASSSTARTYGYTF
CDR3nt: TGCGCCAGCAGCTCGACAGCCCGCACGTATGGCTACACCTTC

abundance: .
v_gene: TRBV18
d_gene: TRBD2
j_gene: TRBJ2-1
CDR3aa: CASSPFRLAGELGEQFF
CDR3nt: TGTGCCAGCTCACCATTCCGACTAGCGGGGGAGTTAGGTGAGCAGTTCTTC

abundance: .
v_gene: TRBV4-3
d_gene: TRBD2
j_gene: TRBJ2-1
CDR3aa: CASSQEVSGSYEQFF
CDR3nt: TGCGCCAGCAGCCAAGAGGTTAGCGGGAGCTATGAGCAGTTCTTC

abundance: .
v_gene: TRBV19
d_gene: TRBD2
j_gene: TRBJ2-2
CDR3aa: CASRSSGRADGELFF
CDR3nt: TGTGCCAGTAGATCAAGCGGGAGGGCCGACGGGGAGCTGTTTTTT

abundance: .
v_gene: TRBV12-3/TRBV12-4
d_gene: TRBD1
j_gene: TRBJ2-7
CDR3aa: CASNLGTGEIF
CDR3nt: TGTGCCAGCAATTTGGGGACAGGGGAAATTTTC

abundance: .
v_gene: TRBV4-1
d_gene: TRBD1
j_gene: TRBJ1-2
CDR3aa: CASSQQRTGLYQGYTF
CDR3nt: TGCGCCAGCAGCCAACAAAGGACAGGGCTGTATCAGGGCTACACCTTC

abundance: .
v_gene: TRBV25-1
d_gene: .
j_gene: TRBJ1-1
CDR3aa: CASSPMLGNTEAFF
CDR3nt: TGTGCCAGCAGTCCAATGTTAGGCAACACTGAAGCTTTCTTT

abundance: .
v_gene: TRBV9
d_gene: TRBD2
j_gene: TRBJ2-2
CDR3aa: CASSVNPSGGWLFF
CDR3nt: TGTGCCAGCAGCGTTAATCCTAGCGGCGGGTGGCTGTTTTTT

abundance: .
v_gene: TRBV10-3
d_gene: TRBD2
j_gene: TRBJ2-7
CDR3aa: CAISRTSGSDLNEQYF
CDR3nt: TGTGCCATCAGTAGGACTAGCGGGAGTGACTTAAACGAGCAGTACTTC

abundance: .
v_gene: TRBV28
d_gene: .
j_gene: TRBJ2-7
CDR3aa: CASRGSGHSYEQYF
CDR3nt: TGTGCCAGCAGGGGGAGCGGCCACTCCTACGAGCAGTACTTC

abundance: .
v_gene: TRBV5-1
d_gene: TRBD1
j_gene: TRBJ1-1
CDR3aa: CASSLLGQGGTEAFF
CDR3nt: TGCGCCAGCAGCTTGTTAGGACAGGGTGGCACTGAAGCTTTCTTT

abundance: .
v_gene: TRBV7-2
d_gene: .
j_gene: TRBJ1-2
CDR3aa: CASSFRAVIDGYTF
CDR3nt: TGTGCCAGCAGCTTCAGGGCGGTTATTGATGGCTACACCTTC

abundance: .
v_gene: TRBV6-1
d_gene: .
j_gene: TRBJ2-2
CDR3aa: CASSVLPRQANTGELFF
CDR3nt: TGTGCCAGCAGTGTATTGCCTCGACAAGCGAACACCGGGGAGCTGTTTTTT

abundance: .
v_gene: TRBV6-5
d_gene: .
j_gene: TRBJ1-1
CDR3aa: CASSLTAPSNTEAFF
CDR3nt: TGTGCCAGCAGTTTGACTGCTCCGTCGAACACTGAAGCTTTCTTT

abundance: .
v_gene: TRBV11-3
d_gene: .
j_gene: TRBJ2-7
CDR3aa: CASSSPEVYEQYF
CDR3nt: TGTGCCAGCAGCTCCCCCGAGGTCTACGAGCAGTACTTC

abundance: .
v_gene: TRBV27
d_gene: .
j_gene: TRBJ2-7
CDR3aa: CASSPPRGSGLSSYEQYF
CDR3nt: TGTGCCAGCAGTCCCCCCCGGGGTAGCGGCCTTTCCTCCTACGAGCAGTACTTC

abundance: .
v_gene: TRBV12-3/TRBV12-4
d_gene: TRBD2
j_gene: TRBJ2-3
CDR3aa: CASGGGTDTQYF
CDR3nt: TGTGCCAGCGGCGGGGGAACAGATACGCAGTATTTT

abundance: .
v_gene: TRBV6-1
d_gene: .
j_gene: TRBJ2-7
CDR3aa: CASSDREQYF
CDR3nt: TGTGCCAGCAGTGATCGCGAGCAGTACTTC

abundance: once
v_gene: TRBV28
d_gene: .
j_gene: TRBJ1-2
CDR3aa: CASSSSGQQHYGYTF
CDR3nt: TGTGCCAGCAGTTCCTCCGGACAGCAGCACTATGGCTACACCTTC

abundance: .
v_gene: TRBV11-2
d_gene: .
j_gene: TRBJ2-7
CDR3aa: CASSSLLGNTKGQYF
CDR3nt: TGTGCCAGCAGCTCCCTTTTGGGAAACACTAAAGGGCAGTACTTC

abundance: .
v_gene: TRBV27
d_gene: .
j_gene: TRBJ2-7
CDR3aa: CASSVRRDSYEQYF
CDR3nt: TGTGCCAGCAGTGTCCGGCGGGACTCCTACGAGCAGTACTTC

abundance: .
v_gene: TRBV6-5
d_gene: .
j_gene: TRBJ2-7
CDR3aa: CASSYPLGEQYF
CDR3nt: TGTGCCAGCAGTTACCCACTGGGGGAGCAGTACTTC

abundance: .
v_gene: TRBV2
d_gene: .
j_gene: TRBJ2-1
CDR3aa: CASSLGGRHYNEQFF
CDR3nt: TGTGCCAGCAGCTTGGGGGGGCGACACTACAATGAGCAGTTCTTC

abundance: .
v_gene: TRBV27
d_gene: .
j_gene: TRBJ2-7
CDR3aa: CASSLSPGPGGEQYF
CDR3nt: TGTGCCAGCAGTTTATCTCCGGGGCCCGGCGGCGAGCAGTACTTC

abundance: few
v_gene: TRBV5-1
d_gene: .
j_gene: TRBJ2-3
CDR3aa: CASSLSGIADTQYF
CDR3nt: TGCGCCAGCAGCTTGTCAGGGATCGCAGATACGCAGTATTTT

abundance: .
v_gene: TRBV10-2
d_gene: .
j_gene: TRBJ1-5
CDR3aa: CASSENTYQPQHF
CDR3nt: TGCGCCAGCAGTGAAAACACTTATCAGCCCCAGCATTTT

abundance: .
v_gene: TRBV10-3
d_gene: .
j_gene: TRBJ1-2
CDR3aa: CAISGRTRDGYTF
CDR3nt: TGTGCCATCAGTGGGCGGACTCGGGATGGCTACACCTTC

abundance: .
v_gene: TRBV19
d_gene: TRBD2
j_gene: TRBJ2-7
CDR3aa: CASSTLAGVGYEQYF
CDR3nt: TGTGCCAGTAGTACCTTAGCGGGAGTTGGATACGAGCAGTACTTC

abundance: .
v_gene: TRBV11-3
d_gene: .
j_gene: TRBJ2-7
CDR3aa: CASSRRDRLSYEQYF
CDR3nt: TGTGCCAGCAGCAGGAGGGACAGACTATCCTACGAGCAGTACTTC

abundance: .
v_gene: TRBV7-3
d_gene: TRBD1
j_gene: TRBJ1-2
CDR3aa: CASSLDRGTNSGYTF
CDR3nt: TGTGCCAGCAGCTTAGACAGGGGTACTAACTCTGGCTACACCTTC

abundance: .
v_gene: TRBV5-4
d_gene: TRBD2
j_gene: TRBJ2-7
CDR3aa: CASSLAGGSYEQYF
CDR3nt: TGTGCCAGCAGCTTAGCGGGAGGGTCTTACGAGCAGTACTTC

abundance: .
v_gene: TRBV14
d_gene: .
j_gene: TRBJ2-7
CDR3aa: CASSQVWGRHYEQYF
CDR3nt: TGTGCCAGCAGCCAAGTATGGGGGAGGCACTACGAGCAGTACTTC

abundance: .
v_gene: TRBV6-8
d_gene: .
j_gene: TRBJ2-7
CDR3aa: CASREEGPIFYEQYF
CDR3nt: TGTGCCAGCAGAGAGGAGGGCCCGATATTTTACGAGCAGTACTTC

abundance: .
v_gene: TRBV19
d_gene: .
j_gene: TRBJ1-5
CDR3aa: CASSITGAGQPQHF
CDR3nt: TGTGCCAGTAGTATAACGGGGGCGGGTCAGCCCCAGCATTTT

abundance: .
v_gene: TRBV12-3/TRBV12-4
d_gene: .
j_gene: TRBJ1-5
CDR3aa: CASSYQGPQHF
CDR3nt: TGTGCCAGCAGCTATCAGGGGCCCCAGCATTTT

abundance: few
v_gene: TRBV9
d_gene: .
j_gene: TRBJ2-3
CDR3aa: CASSAGGTDTQYF
CDR3nt: TGTGCCAGCAGCGCGGGAGGCACAGATACGCAGTATTTT

abundance: few
v_gene: TRBV27
d_gene: TRBD2
j_gene: TRBJ2-3
CDR3aa: CASSFRTSGSADTQYF
CDR3nt: TGTGCCAGCAGTTTCAGGACTAGCGGGAGTGCAGATACGCAGTATTTT

abundance: .
v_gene: TRBV5-8
d_gene: .
j_gene: TRBJ2-1
CDR3aa: CASSFSGYNEQFF
CDR3nt: TGTGCCAGCAGCTTTTCAGGGTACAATGAGCAGTTCTTC

abundance: few
v_gene: TRBV7-9
d_gene: .
j_gene: TRBJ1-1
CDR3aa: CASRRYTEAFF
CDR3nt: TGTGCCAGCAGGAGGTACACTGAAGCTTTCTTT

abundance: .
v_gene: TRBV4-2
d_gene: TRBD2
j_gene: TRBJ2-3
CDR3aa: CASSPSQRELDTQYF
CDR3nt: TGTGCCAGCAGCCCCAGCCAGCGGGAGTTAGATACGCAGTATTTT

abundance: once
v_gene: TRBV5-1
d_gene: .
j_gene: TRBJ2-3
CDR3aa: CASSLGSTDTQYF
CDR3nt: TGCGCCAGCAGCTTGGGAAGCACAGATACGCAGTATTTT

abundance: .
v_gene: TRBV12-3/TRBV12-4
d_gene: .
j_gene: TRBJ1-2
CDR3aa: CASSKTANYGYTF
CDR3nt: TGTGCCAGCAGTAAGACAGCTAACTATGGCTACACCTTC

abundance: .
v_gene: TRBV9
d_gene: .
j_gene: TRBJ2-7
CDR3aa: CASSVGSGSYEQYF
CDR3nt: TGTGCCAGCAGCGTAGGGTCAGGATCCTACGAGCAGTACTTC